Below are 10 T cell receptor beta chains sequenced from a single sample in a study of blood T cell repertoires in COVID-19. The protocol was immunoSEQ multiplex PCR, while the TCRdb copy is restricted to in-frame clones and leaves out a portion. The top ten hold roughly 8.6% of the sample, which has over 200,000 clones, about 83% seen once. Sequencing was done on a sample of peripheral blood. The source of these receptors is a man aged 40-55 years with active or convalescent COVID-19.

This chain uses TRBV24-1 with TRBJ2-7, with a possible D match to TRBD2 (7 bases). This CDR3 region has 15 residues. Germline V gene data show CDR1 as KGHDR and CDR2 as SFDVKD. The V end lost 3 bases, the J end lost 2 bases, and 13 bases lay between the germline ends. The CDR3 sequence is CATSDPSGGPYEQYF. The DNA for the CDR3 is TGTGCCACCAGTGATCCGTCGGGGGGCCCCTACGAGCAGTACTTC.

The rearrangement joins TRBV19 to TRBJ1-5; 11 bases line up with TRBD1. The V segment lost 5 bases and the J segment 9 bases; nucleotides outside the gene matches: 9. CDR3 length equals 15 residues. The V gene's germline CDR1 is LNHDA and CDR2 SQIVND (reference sequence). In nucleotides, the CDR3 is TGTGCCAGTAGTCTCGGACAGGGGGCGTCCGGGCCCCAGCATTTT. It yields the protein CASSLGQGASGPQHF.

This chain links TRBV28 with TRBJ2-5, with a tentative D call TRBD1 (5 bases). Germline CDR1 is MDHEN and CDR2 is SYDVKM. Trimming stripped 7 bases from V and 5 bases from J, with 5 bases between. The CDR3 extends over 10 amino acids. The CDR3 nucleotides read TGTGCCAGCAAGGGGGAGACCCAGTACTTC. This translates into CASKGETQYF.

V gene TRBV3-1 (or the pseudogene TRBV3-2) combines with J gene TRBJ1-5; the match to TRBD1 covers 7 bases. This CDR3 is 15 amino acids long. CDR1 is LGHDT and CDR2 is YNNKEL in the germline V gene (reference sequence). J lost 0 bases, V lost 5 bases, and 4 bases had no gene match. The CDR3: CASSSKGASNQPQHF. Here the CDR3 DNA reads TGTGCCAGCAGCTCTAAGGGGGCTAGCAATCAGCCCCAGCATTTT.

J is TRBJ2-7 and V is TRBV5-8; TRBD1 aligns across 9 bases. The CDR3 extends over 14 amino acids. The V gene end was trimmed by 4 bases and the J gene end by 4 bases; junction bases not matched to a gene: 6. Germline CDR1 and CDR2: SGHTS and YDEGEE. CDR3 nucleotides: TGTGCCAGCAGCGGAGACAGGGGGACTTACGAGCAGTACTTC. This translates into CASSGDRGTYEQYF.

This chain links TRBV6-5 with TRBJ2-3; the D gene is possibly TRBD2 (5 bases). Germline V gene lookup returns CDR1 MNHEY and CDR2 SVGAGI. The CDR3 totals 13 residues. Trimming pared 7 bases from V and 3 bases from J, leaving 11 bases between. The CDR3 protein is CASTMTKTDTQYF. The CDR3 bases are TGTGCCAGCACCATGACTAAAACAGATACGCAGTATTTT.

The rearrangement joins TRBV5-6 to TRBJ2-2, with TRBD2 matching 9 bases. Per germline, CDR1 SGHDT and CDR2 YYEEEE. The CDR3 loop spans 16 amino acids. V was clipped by 4 bases and J by 2 bases; unmatched bases: 6. The CDR3 spells CASSPVAGANTGELFF. The CDR3 DNA reads TGTGCCAGCAGCCCCGTAGCGGGAGCTAACACCGGGGAGCTGTTTTTT.

The V and J genes are TRBV11-1 and TRBJ1-3; TRBD1 aligns across 7 bases. The CDR3 has 15 residues. The germline V gene has CDR1 SGHAT and CDR2 FQDESV (reference sequence). V dropped 6 bases and J dropped 0; count of bases not matched to a gene: 5. The DNA for the CDR3 is TGTGCCAGCAGATCGGGACAGTTCTCTGGAAACACCATATATTTT. As protein: CASRSGQFSGNTIYF.

CDR3 sequence: CASSQVRQEYGYTF. CDR3 sequence (DNA): TGTGCCAGCAGCCAAGTGCGACAGGAGTATGGCTACACCTTC. V usage is TRBV3-1 (or the pseudogene TRBV3-2) and J usage is TRBJ1-2; weak D call: TRBD1 (6 bases). V dropped 1 base and J dropped 5 bases, with 11 bases sitting between them. This CDR3 has 14 amino acids. Germline CDR1 reads LGHDT; CDR2 reads YNNKEL (reference sequence).

The chain joins TRBV5-4 to TRBJ1-5; TRBD1 is a possible D gene (6 bases). CDR3 size: 14 residues. Germline lookup yields CDR1 SGHNT and CDR2 YYREEE (reference sequence). The germline V and J ends were trimmed by 1 base and 3 bases, with 8 bases remaining between them. The CDR3 reads CASSLSGANQPQHF. The CDR3, as DNA: TGTGCCAGCAGCTTGTCAGGGGCCAATCAGCCCCAGCATTTT.